This T cell receptor beta chain was captured by sequencing in a study of blood T cells in healthy people across ages. General study results and limits: CMV infection status of these donors was not known. Relative to aged donors, long-lived donors carried more naive CD4+ cells and displayed higher diversity.

A remark on this clonotype: As yet, its antigen is unknown.

Primed by a sample-barcoded 5' primer and a J-beta primer mix, a second PCR proceeded for about 6 to 11 cycles. One entry per CDR3 protein, called by TCRdb with MiXCR from the 5' RACE reads. The repertoire holds about 1.5 million distinct CDR3 sequences, with about 45% as singletons. Germline V CDR1 and CDR2: SGHAT, FQNNGV. Trimming left V 3 bases short and J 5 bases short, with 10 bases between. The CDR3 has 13 residues. Researchers collected ten milliliters of peripheral blood from every single donor. Total RNA, at least 6 micrograms per sample, came from PBMCs. The receptor was isolated from a young woman in good health. The V call is TRBV11-2, the J call TRBJ1-2; D is perhaps TRBD1 (6 bases). Sequencing was performed on blood. DNA of the CDR3: TGTGCCAGCAGCTTGAGACAGGATTATGGCTACACCTTC. It is translated as CASSLRQDYGYTF.